The present TCR beta chain was sequenced within a study of T cells in Graves' hyperthyroidism and ophthalmopathy. Diagnoses were made from clinical symptoms, serum measures (thyroxine and TRAb), thyroid ultrasound and orbital computed tomography. TCR beta CDR3 sequences were amplified from RNA transcripts. The primer set for the first-round RT-PCR of the TCR CDR3 was HTBI. TCRdb analysed the multiplex PCR reads with MiXCR anew, one entry per CDR3 protein. Seen here are 500,000 or so distinct CDR3 sequences, roughly 18% observed once, and the top ten hold approximately 15%. At least ten counts were recorded for this clonotype. Trimming removed 5 bases from V and 1 base from J, with 3 bases in between. This CDR3 contains 12 residues. Germline loops: CDR1 MNHNS, CDR2 SASEGT.

The chain carries TRBV6-1 and TRBJ1-5; D uncertain. Material for sequencing was blood. This TCR was recovered from a woman younger than 35 with Graves' ophthalmopathy. The CDR3 sequence is CASSTSNQPQHF. The CDR3, as DNA: TGTGCCAGCAGTACGAGCAATCAGCCCCAGCATTTT.